The clone carrying this TCR beta chain was seen only a few times. Antigen specificity is unknown. The data are from a study of beta chain features in type 1 diabetes. Study-level information: Cell yields, age and gender were similar between patients and healthy donors.

Expressed TCRB transcripts were sequenced because the entire RNA isolate underwent reverse transcription. Sequencing was performed with immunoSEQ multiplex PCR; in TCRdb, only in-frame clones are kept and a portion is missing. The profile shows around 310,000 clones, 11% of them singletons. Looked up from germline, CDR1 is SGHAT and CDR2 is FQNNGV. Trimming removed 3 bases from V and 0 bases from J, with 15 bases in between. The CDR3 is 17 amino acids. In total, each donor contributed a single heparinised blood draw that averaged around 110 mL. CD4+ naive, central memory, regulatory and stem cell-like memory cells were sorted via CD45RO/CCR7/CD25/CD127/CD95/CD27. Notes on the study in general: Any HLA effect on TCRB rearrangement was left unresolved by small sub-analyses.

This receptor was taken from a woman under 40 in good health. The chain uses TRBV11-2 and TRBJ2-1, with no clear D. The sample comprised naive CD4+ T cells from blood. The CDR3 DNA reads TGTGCCAGCAGCTTGGTGGCGACCCGGAGCTCCTACAATGAGCAGTTCTTC. Protein product: CASSLVATRSSYNEQFF.